These 17 T cell receptor beta chains originate from one sample sequenced in a study of graft-versus-host responses after intestinal transplantation. Measured with immunoSEQ multiplex PCR; TCRdb has only the in-frame clones, and not every one. The sample lists 29,000 or so clones, about 90% occurring once. Sample: PBMCs, taken nearly 470 days after intestinal transplantation. These receptor sequences come from a human patient who received an intestinal transplant, so some T cells may come from the graft donor.

The chain has TRBV7-9 and TRBJ2-1; D is perhaps TRBD2 (6 bases). CDR1 is SEHNR, CDR2 FQNEAQ, per germline (reference sequence). CDR3 length: 17 residues. Trimming stripped 4 bases from V and 7 bases from J, with 23 bases between. Here the CDR3 reads CASSSNSLGGTYNEQFF. The CDR3 DNA sequence: TGTGCCAGCAGCTCCAATTCTTTAGGAGGGACTTATAATGAGCAGTTCTTC.

The chain carries TRBV6-5 and TRBJ1-4, with D tentatively TRBD1 (6 bases). CDR1 MNHEY and CDR2 SVGAGI come from the germline V gene. Trimming shortened V by 0 bases and J by 3 bases, and 8 bases separated the two germline ends. The CDR3 runs 15 residues. The DNA for the CDR3 is TGTGCCAGCAGTTACTCGGACAGAGCTAATGAAAAACTGTTTTTT. Amino acids: CASSYSDRANEKLFF.

The chain is built from TRBV6-5 and TRBJ1-1; D perhaps matches TRBD1 (5 bases). The germline V gene encodes CDR1 MNHEY and CDR2 SVGAGI. The V end was cut by 7 bases, the J end by 4 bases, with 13 bases between. The CDR3 length is 13 residues. CDR3 protein: CASTQNQGTEAFF. The CDR3 bases are TGTGCCAGCACTCAAAACCAGGGCACTGAAGCTTTCTTT.

The chain joins TRBV5-8 to TRBJ2-6; D gene unclear. From germline, CDR1 is SGHTS and CDR2 YDEGEE. Deletions cut 1 base from V and 2 bases from J, with 7 bases between. The CDR3 totals 15 residues. CDR3 coding DNA: TGTGCCAGCAGCTTGATCCAACCTGGGGCCAACGTCCTGACTTTC. This translates into CASSLIQPGANVLTF.

The chain is built from TRBV28 and TRBJ2-7; 11 nucleotides agree with TRBD2. J was trimmed by 3 bases and V by 6 bases; bases with no gene match: 4. The CDR3 length is 14 residues. Germline assignment: CDR1 MDHEN and CDR2 SYDVKM. The CDR3 DNA reads as TGTGCCAGCAGGTCTAGCGGGGGGAGCTACGAGCAGTACTTC. Its translation is CASRSSGGSYEQYF.

V is TRBV6-5 and J is TRBJ1-3, with D possibly being TRBD1 (6 bases). The germline CDR1 and CDR2 sequences are MNHEY and SVGAGI. CDR3 length: 16 amino acids. V dropped 2 bases and J dropped 5 bases, with 16 bases sitting between them. The CDR3 sequence: CASSYSSRGARNTIYF. CDR3 sequence (DNA): TGTGCCAGCAGTTACAGTTCACGGGGGGCGAGAAACACCATATATTTT.

J is TRBJ2-5 and V is TRBV6-1, with 8 nucleotides matching TRBD2. CDR3 length: 14 residues. Germline CDR1 and CDR2: MNHNS and SASEGT. Germline trimming cut 7 bases from V and 5 bases from J; bases unmatched to any gene: 9. CDR3 loop: CASTGGAIGETQYF. In DNA, the CDR3 is TGTGCCAGCACGGGGGGGGCAATTGGGGAGACCCAGTACTTC.

This rearrangement joins TRBV28 to TRBJ2-5, with D possibly matching TRBD1 (5 bases). The CDR3 runs to 12 residues. In germline, CDR1 is MDHEN, CDR2 SYDVKM. The germline V and J ends were trimmed by 3 bases and 5 bases, with 7 bases remaining between them. The CDR3 sequence is CASSFRGETQYF. The CDR3 DNA reads TGTGCCAGCAGTTTTAGGGGCGAGACCCAGTACTTC. The full variable domain, completed using reference TRBV28 and TRBJ2-5, is DVKVTQSSRYLVKRTGEKVFLECVQDMDHENMFWYRQDPGLGLRLIYFSYDVKMKEKGDIPEGYSVSREKKERFSLILESASTNQTSMYLCASSFRGETQYFGPGTRLLVL.

Details on this clone: The germline gene is not matched at one end of the junction; a read error may be the cause. V is TRBV4-3 and J is TRBJ1-1; the D is unclear. This CDR3 spans 15 amino acids. Germline values: CDR1 LGHNA, CDR2 YSLEER. The CDR3 DNA follows: TGCGTCAGCAGCCAAGATCGCAGGAGTCGGACTGAAGCTTTCTTT. Translating it yields CVSSQDRRSRTEAFF.

V usage is TRBV19 and J usage is TRBJ2-2; no reliable D call. The V gene lost 5 bases and the J gene lost 6 bases, with 10 bases spanning the gap. Germline-derived CDR1 and CDR2 are LNHDA and SQIVND (reference sequence). This CDR3 contains 13 residues. The CDR3 loop is CASSQNSAGELFF. For the CDR3, the DNA is TGTGCCAGTAGTCAAAACAGTGCCGGGGAGCTGTTTTTT.

CDR3 amino acids: CATSRVSGRGDNEQFF. CDR3 sequence (DNA): TGTGCCACCAGCAGAGTGAGCGGGAGGGGGGACAATGAGCAGTTCTTC. The chain carries TRBV15 and TRBJ2-1; 10 bases fit TRBD2. The CDR3 is 16 residues long. Trimming at V came to 1 base and at J to 5 bases, leaving 5 bases not matched to a gene. Germline lookup yields CDR1 LNHNV and CDR2 YYDKDF (reference sequence).

V is TRBV6-5 and J is TRBJ1-5, with 9 bases that match TRBD1. Germline CDR1 MNHEY, CDR2 SVGAGI. The V gene end was trimmed by 5 bases and the J gene end by 9 bases; junction bases not matched to a gene: 8. This CDR3 contains 14 residues. The CDR3 DNA sequence: TGTGCCAGCAGTCCTACAGGGGGCAGGGTGCCCCAGCATTTT. As protein: CASSPTGGRVPQHF.

This sequence joins TRBV6-5 and TRBJ1-1; D not resolved. CDR3 length equals 13 residues. V gave up 1 base and J gave up 1 base, with 4 bases separating them. Germline loops: CDR1 MNHEY, CDR2 SVGAGI. The CDR3 loop is CASSYLGNTEAFF. CDR3 nucleotide sequence: TGTGCCAGCAGTTACTTAGGGAACACTGAAGCTTTCTTT.

The chain recombines TRBV6-1 with TRBJ1-3; D unclear. The CDR3 is 13 amino acids. Per the germline V gene, CDR1 is MNHNS and CDR2 is SASEGT. Trimming shortened V by 4 bases and J by 0 bases, and 4 bases separated the two germline ends. CDR3 sequence reads: CASSGHSGNTIYF. CDR3 bases: TGTGCCAGCAGTGGACACTCTGGAAACACCATATATTTT.

This clone was seen only once. In DNA form, the CDR3 reads TGTGCCTGGAGCCGACGGGCTGGGGCCAACGTCCTGACTTTC. Its protein is CAWSRRAGANVLTF. V and J are TRBV30 and TRBJ2-6; D is unclear. This CDR3 has 14 residues. The V and J ends lost 3 bases and 2 bases respectively, with 8 bases between them. Germline-derived CDR1 and CDR2 are GTSNPN and SVGIG (reference sequence).

The chain joins TRBV6-1 to TRBJ2-3, with D perhaps TRBD1 or TRBD2 (5 bases each). Germline CDR1 is MNHNS and CDR2 is SASEGT. V gave up 4 bases and J gave up 3 bases, with 17 bases separating them. The CDR3 extends over 16 amino acids. This chain's CDR3 is CASSGLPGRRTDTQYF. The CDR3 bases are TGTGCCAGCAGTGGTCTACCGGGGCGAAGGACAGATACGCAGTATTTT.

This clone was seen more than once but under ten times. The chain has TRBV4-2 and TRBJ2-7; 8 nucleotides match TRBD1. The CDR3 runs to 16 residues. After removal of 0 bases from V and 3 bases from J, the junction contained 7 bases not matched to a gene. Germline CDR1 reads LGHNA; CDR2 reads YNFKEQ. CDR3 region: CASSQDGQGASYEQYF. The DNA for the CDR3 is TGTGCCAGCAGCCAAGACGGGCAGGGGGCCAGCTACGAGCAGTACTTC.